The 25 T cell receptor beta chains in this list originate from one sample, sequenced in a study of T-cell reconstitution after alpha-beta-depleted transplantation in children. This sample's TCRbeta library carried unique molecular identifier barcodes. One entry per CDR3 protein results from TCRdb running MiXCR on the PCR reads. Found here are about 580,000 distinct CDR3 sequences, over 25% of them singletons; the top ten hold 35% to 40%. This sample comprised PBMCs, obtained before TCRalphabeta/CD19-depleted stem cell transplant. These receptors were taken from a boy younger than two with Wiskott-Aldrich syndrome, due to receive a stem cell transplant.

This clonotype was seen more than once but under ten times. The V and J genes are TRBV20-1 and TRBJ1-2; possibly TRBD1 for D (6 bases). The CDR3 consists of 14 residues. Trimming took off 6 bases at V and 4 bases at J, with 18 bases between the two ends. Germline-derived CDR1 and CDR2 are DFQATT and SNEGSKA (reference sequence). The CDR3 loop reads CSAIGQGGGYGYTF. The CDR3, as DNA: TGCAGTGCAATCGGGCAGGGAGGGGGCTATGGCTACACCTTC.

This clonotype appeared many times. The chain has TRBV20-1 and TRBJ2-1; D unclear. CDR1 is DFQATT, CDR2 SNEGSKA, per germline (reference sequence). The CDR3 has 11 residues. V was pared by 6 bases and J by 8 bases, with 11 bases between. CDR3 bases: TGCAGTGCCCAACGGCAGGATGAGCAGTTCTTC. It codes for CSAQRQDEQFF.

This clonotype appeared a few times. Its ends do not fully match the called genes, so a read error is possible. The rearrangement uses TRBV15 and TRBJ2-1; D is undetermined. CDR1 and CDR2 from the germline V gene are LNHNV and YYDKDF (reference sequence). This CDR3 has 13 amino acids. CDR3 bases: TGTGCAACCAGCCCAAAACCGCCCAATGAGCAGTTCTTC. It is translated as CATSPKPPNEQFF.

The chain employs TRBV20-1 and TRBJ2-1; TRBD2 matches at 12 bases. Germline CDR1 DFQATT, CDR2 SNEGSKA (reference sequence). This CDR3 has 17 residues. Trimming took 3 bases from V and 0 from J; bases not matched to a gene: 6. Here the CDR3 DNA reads TGCAGTGCTAGTGTGCTAGCGGGAGGGAGCTCCTACAATGAGCAGTTCTTC. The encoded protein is CSASVLAGGSSYNEQFF.

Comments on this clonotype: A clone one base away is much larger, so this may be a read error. The CDR3 sequence is CASLRFYTEAFF. CDR3 DNA sequence: TGTGCCAGCCTCCGATTCTACACTGAAGCTTTCTTT. The J gene is TRBJ1-1, the V gene TRBV6-1; D not resolved. The CDR3 length is 12 residues. Trimming removed 8 bases at V and 3 bases at J, with 10 bases between. CDR1 is MNHNS, CDR2 SASEGT, per germline.

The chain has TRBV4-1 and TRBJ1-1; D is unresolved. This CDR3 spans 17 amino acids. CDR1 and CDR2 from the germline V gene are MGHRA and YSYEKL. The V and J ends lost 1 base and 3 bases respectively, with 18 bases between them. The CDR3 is CASSQALSPGDYTEAFF. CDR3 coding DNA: TGCGCCAGCAGCCAAGCCTTGTCGCCCGGGGATTACACTGAAGCTTTCTTT.

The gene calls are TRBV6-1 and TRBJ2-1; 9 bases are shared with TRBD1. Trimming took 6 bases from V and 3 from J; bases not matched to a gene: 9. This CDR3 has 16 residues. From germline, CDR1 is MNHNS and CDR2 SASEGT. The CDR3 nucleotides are TGTGCCAGCAGGGGAATGACAGGGGGAGACTACAATGAGCAGTTCTTC. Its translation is CASRGMTGGDYNEQFF.

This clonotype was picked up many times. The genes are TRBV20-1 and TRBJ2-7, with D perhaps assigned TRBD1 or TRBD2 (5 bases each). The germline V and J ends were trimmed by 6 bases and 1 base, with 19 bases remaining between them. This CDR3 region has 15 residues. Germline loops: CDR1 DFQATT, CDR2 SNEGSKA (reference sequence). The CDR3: CSATPGAIKSYEQYF. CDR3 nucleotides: TGCAGTGCCACCCCCGGGGCAATAAAGTCCTACGAGCAGTACTTC.

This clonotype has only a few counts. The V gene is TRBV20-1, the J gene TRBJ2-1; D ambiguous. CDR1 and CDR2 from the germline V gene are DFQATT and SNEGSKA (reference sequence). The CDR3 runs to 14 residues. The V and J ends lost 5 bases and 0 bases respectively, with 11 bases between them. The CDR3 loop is CSAPWLSSYNEQFF. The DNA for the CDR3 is TGCAGTGCTCCTTGGCTCAGCTCCTACAATGAGCAGTTCTTC.

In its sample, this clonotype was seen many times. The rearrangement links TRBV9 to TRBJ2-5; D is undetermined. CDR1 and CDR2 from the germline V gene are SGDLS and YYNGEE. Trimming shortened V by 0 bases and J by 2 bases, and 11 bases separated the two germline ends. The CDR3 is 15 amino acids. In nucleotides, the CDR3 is TGTGCCAGCAGCGTAGTTGGTGACGTTCAAGAGACCCAGTACTTC. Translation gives CASSVVGDVQETQYF.

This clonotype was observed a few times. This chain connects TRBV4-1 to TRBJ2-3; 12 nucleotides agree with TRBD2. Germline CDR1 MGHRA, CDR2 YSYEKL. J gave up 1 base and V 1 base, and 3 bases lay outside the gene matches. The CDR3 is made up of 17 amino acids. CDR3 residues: CASSQARTSGGTDTQYF. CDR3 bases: TGCGCCAGCAGCCAAGCTCGGACTAGCGGGGGCACAGATACGCAGTATTTT.

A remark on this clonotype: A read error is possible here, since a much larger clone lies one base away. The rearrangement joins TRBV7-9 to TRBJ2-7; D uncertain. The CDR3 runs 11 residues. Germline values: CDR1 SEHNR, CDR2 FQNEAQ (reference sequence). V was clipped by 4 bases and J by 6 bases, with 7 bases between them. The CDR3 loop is CASSSASEQYF. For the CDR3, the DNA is TGTGCCAGCAGCTCCGCCTCCGAGCAGTACTTC.

The CDR3 DNA reads as TGTGCCATCAGTAGAGCGGGGGAAAAACTGTTTTTT. It is translated as CAISRAGEKLFF. This sequence joins TRBV10-3 and TRBJ1-4, with no clear D. Trimming shortened V by 5 bases and J by 8 bases, and 9 bases separated the two germline ends. The CDR3 extends over 12 amino acids. Per germline, CDR1 ENHRY and CDR2 SYGVKD.

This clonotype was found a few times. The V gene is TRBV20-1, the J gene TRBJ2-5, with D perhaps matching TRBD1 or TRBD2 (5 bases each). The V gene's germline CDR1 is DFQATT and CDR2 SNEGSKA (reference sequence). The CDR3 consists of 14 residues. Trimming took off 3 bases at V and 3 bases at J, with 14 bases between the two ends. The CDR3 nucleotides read TGCAGTGCTAGGTCGGGACGAGGAAAAGAGACCCAGTACTTC. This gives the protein CSARSGRGKETQYF.

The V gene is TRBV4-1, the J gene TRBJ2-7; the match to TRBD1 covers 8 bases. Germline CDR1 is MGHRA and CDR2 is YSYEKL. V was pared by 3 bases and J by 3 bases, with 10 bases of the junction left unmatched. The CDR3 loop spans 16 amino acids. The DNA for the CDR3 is TGCGCCAGCAGCCAGGTGGTCGGGACAGGATTCTACGAGCAGTACTTC. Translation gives CASSQVVGTGFYEQYF.

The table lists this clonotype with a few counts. The CDR3 nucleotides are TGCAGCGTTGCGGTTCGGGGCAGGGTCGACGAGCAGTACTTC. This translates into CSVAVRGRVDEQYF. J is TRBJ2-7 and V is TRBV29-1, with D possibly called TRBD1 or TRBD2 (5 bases each). The CDR3 contains 14 residues. Germline V gene lookup returns CDR1 SQVTM and CDR2 ANQGSEA. V was clipped by 4 bases and J by 5 bases, with 18 bases between them.

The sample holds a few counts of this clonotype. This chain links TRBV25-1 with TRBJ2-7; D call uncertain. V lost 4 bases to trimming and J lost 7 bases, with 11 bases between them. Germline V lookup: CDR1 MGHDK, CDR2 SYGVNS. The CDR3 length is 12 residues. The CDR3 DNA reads TGTGCCAGCAGTGCCCCTCTCACAGAGCAGTACTTC. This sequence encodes CASSAPLTEQYF.

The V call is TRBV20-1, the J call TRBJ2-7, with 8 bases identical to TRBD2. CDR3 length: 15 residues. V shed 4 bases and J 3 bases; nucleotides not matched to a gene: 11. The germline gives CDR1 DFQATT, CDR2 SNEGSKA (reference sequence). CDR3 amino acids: CSATPLGRANYEQYF. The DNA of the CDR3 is TGCAGTGCTACTCCTCTCGGGAGGGCCAACTACGAGCAGTACTTC.

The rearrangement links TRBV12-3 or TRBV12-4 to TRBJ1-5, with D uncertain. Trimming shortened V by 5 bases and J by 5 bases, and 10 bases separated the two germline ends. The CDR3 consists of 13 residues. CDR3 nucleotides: TGTGCCAGCAGTCAAGTGAGTGATCAGCCCCAGCATTTT. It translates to CASSQVSDQPQHF.

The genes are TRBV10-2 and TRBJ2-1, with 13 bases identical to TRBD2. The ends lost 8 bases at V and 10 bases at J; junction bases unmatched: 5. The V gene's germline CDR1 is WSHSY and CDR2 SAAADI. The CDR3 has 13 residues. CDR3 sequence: CASGLAGEREQFF. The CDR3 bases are TGCGCCAGCGGACTAGCGGGAGAAAGGGAGCAGTTCTTC.

CDR3 protein: CASSPGLFRAWWDQFF. The CDR3 region has the DNA TGTGCCAGCAGTCCAGGGTTGTTTCGCGCCTGGTGGGACCAGTTCTTC. The gene calls are TRBV25-1 and TRBJ2-1; D could derive from TRBD1 or TRBD2 (5 bases each). Germline CDR1 reads MGHDK; CDR2 reads SYGVNS. V was pared by 5 bases and J by 13 bases, with 27 bases between. This CDR3 has 16 amino acids.

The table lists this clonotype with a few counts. Here the CDR3 DNA reads TGCGCCAGCAGCTCCTTGACAGGGGGATCTTACAATGAGCAGTTCTTC. Translating gives CASSSLTGGSYNEQFF. The V call is TRBV5-1, the J call TRBJ2-1; 9 bases agree with TRBD1. The germline V gene encodes CDR1 SGHRS and CDR2 YFSETQ. J lost 4 bases, V lost 3 bases, and 8 bases had no gene match. CDR3 length: 16 residues.

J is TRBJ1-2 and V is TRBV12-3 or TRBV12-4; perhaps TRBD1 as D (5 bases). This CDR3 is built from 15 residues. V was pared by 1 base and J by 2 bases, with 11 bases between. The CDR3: CASSLDRRRNYGYTF. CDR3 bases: TGTGCCAGCAGTTTAGACAGGAGGAGGAACTATGGCTACACCTTC.

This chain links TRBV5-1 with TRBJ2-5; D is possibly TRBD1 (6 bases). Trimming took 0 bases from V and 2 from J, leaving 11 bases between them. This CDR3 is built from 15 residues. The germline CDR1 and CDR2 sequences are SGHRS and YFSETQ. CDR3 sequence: CASSLVHRDQETQYF. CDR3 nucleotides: TGCGCCAGCAGCTTGGTTCACAGGGATCAAGAGACCCAGTACTTC.

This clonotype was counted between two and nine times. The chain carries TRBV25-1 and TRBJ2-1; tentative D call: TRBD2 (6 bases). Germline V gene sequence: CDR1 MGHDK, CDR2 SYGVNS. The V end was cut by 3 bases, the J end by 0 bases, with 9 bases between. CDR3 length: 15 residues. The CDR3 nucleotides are TGTGCCAGCAGTGAGGGGGAGGTCTCCTACAATGAGCAGTTCTTC. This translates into CASSEGEVSYNEQFF.